The 19 T cell receptor beta chains listed next were all sequenced from one sample in a study of blood T cell repertoires in COVID-19. TCRdb keeps only in-frame clones here, not all; method: immunoSEQ multiplex PCR. Of around 120,000 clones detected, approximately 87% appear once; the ten largest clones hold 25% to 35%. The sequencing input was peripheral blood. The receptors shown here come from an older woman with acute or convalescent COVID-19.

This clone was seen only a few times. The CDR3 region is CASSGGQGSQPQHF. The CDR3 coding sequence is TGTGCCAGCAGCGGAGGACAGGGAAGTCAGCCCCAGCATTTT. The chain employs TRBV9 and TRBJ1-5; TRBD1 matches 8 bases. The germline CDR1 and CDR2 sequences are SGDLS and YYNGEE. The CDR3 has 14 amino acids. Unmatched junction bases numbered 5, after V lost 3 bases and J lost 6 bases.

V gene TRBV3-1 (or the pseudogene TRBV3-2) combines with J gene TRBJ1-3; maybe TRBD1 (5 bases). The germline V and J ends were trimmed by 2 bases and 4 bases, with 12 bases remaining between them. CDR1 and CDR2 from the germline V gene are LGHDT and YNNKEL (reference sequence). There are 15 residues in the CDR3. The CDR3 nucleotides are TGTGCCAGCAGCCAACCTGGGGGAGGGGGAAACACCATATATTTT. It encodes CASSQPGGGGNTIYF.

V usage is TRBV10-1 and J usage is TRBJ1-1; a possible D gene is TRBD1 (6 bases). The germline V and J ends were trimmed by 0 bases and 6 bases, with 17 bases remaining between them. Germline V lookup: CDR1 WNHNN, CDR2 SYGVQD (reference sequence). The CDR3 is 16 amino acids. The CDR3 loop is CASSESGTRAGPEAFF. The CDR3 DNA follows: TGCGCCAGCAGTGAGTCGGGGACAAGGGCTGGGCCTGAAGCTTTCTTT.

In DNA, the CDR3 is TGTGCCTGGAGCCCCCCTCCTCGTGGCTACACCTTC. This gives the protein CAWSPPPRGYTF. The chain is built from TRBV30 and TRBJ1-2; unclear D gene. The CDR3 is made up of 12 amino acids. CDR1 GTSNPN and CDR2 SVGIG come from the germline V gene (reference sequence). Trimming stripped 3 bases from V and 7 bases from J, with 12 bases between.

The chain couples TRBV19 to TRBJ1-6; TRBD1 matches 7 bases. The CDR3 spans 17 residues. J lost 0 bases, V lost 5 bases, and 7 bases had no gene match. Germline V gene lookup returns CDR1 LNHDA and CDR2 SQIVND (reference sequence). CDR3 nucleotide sequence: TGTGCCAGTAGTGGCGACAGGGCGAGCTCCTATAATTCACCCCTCCACTTT. It is translated as CASSGDRASSYNSPLHF.

The V call is TRBV6-5, the J call TRBJ2-1; 9 bases are shared with TRBD2. The CDR3 covers 15 residues. Germline trimming cut 6 bases from V and 3 bases from J; bases unmatched to any gene: 6. Germline V gives CDR1 MNHEY, CDR2 SVGAGI. CDR3 DNA sequence: TGTGCCAGCAGGAGGAGCGGGGGGTTCTACAATGAGCAGTTCTTC. Translation: CASRRSGGFYNEQFF.

The chain links TRBV10-1 to TRBJ2-7, with TRBD2 matching over 8 bases. Germline V gives CDR1 WNHNN, CDR2 SYGVQD (reference sequence). Unmatched junction bases numbered 5, after V lost 0 bases and J lost 4 bases. The CDR3 is 15 amino acids. Here the CDR3 DNA reads TGCGCCAGCAGTGAGTCGGGGACTAGTGGGTACGAGCAGTACTTC. Amino acids: CASSESGTSGYEQYF.

V is TRBV5-6 and J is TRBJ2-1; D gene uncertain. V lost 0 bases, J lost 6 bases, and 10 bases lay in between. This CDR3 region has 14 residues. Germline lookup yields CDR1 SGHDT and CDR2 YYEEEE. CDR3 sequence (DNA): TGTGCCAGCAGCTTGGACAGTTTGGGCAATGAGCAGTTCTTC. It encodes CASSLDSLGNEQFF.

The gene calls are TRBV29-1 and TRBJ2-7; 7 nucleotides align to TRBD2. The CDR3 extends over 13 amino acids. Per germline, CDR1 SQVTM and CDR2 ANQGSEA. The J segment lost 3 bases and the V segment lost 6 bases, leaving 8 bases of the junction unmatched. The CDR3 nucleotides read TGCAGCGTCGGCGGGGGTAACTACTACGAGCAGTACTTC. Its translation: CSVGGGNYYEQYF.

This clone was recorded a few times. CDR3 in amino acids: CASSQEGLAGVHYEQYF. The CDR3 DNA reads as TGCGCCAGCAGCCAGGAGGGACTAGCGGGGGTCCACTACGAGCAGTACTTC. The chain joins TRBV4-1 to TRBJ2-7; 14 bases fit TRBD2. This CDR3 has 17 amino acids. Trimming removed 3 bases from V and 3 bases from J; junction bases left unmatched: 7. CDR1 and CDR2 (germline): MGHRA, YSYEKL.

The chain joins TRBV4-1 to TRBJ1-1; D ambiguous. Trimming took 1 base from V and 2 from J, leaving 14 bases between them. The CDR3 is made up of 16 amino acids. Per germline, CDR1 MGHRA and CDR2 YSYEKL. CDR3 nucleotides: TGCGCCAGCAGCCAAGTCACTCAGCCGGGTAACACTGAAGCTTTCTTT. Protein sequence: CASSQVTQPGNTEAFF.

CDR3 sequence (DNA): TGTGCCAGCATCACCTCCGGGGGGGGTTTAGCCTACGAGCAGTACTTC. Translated: CASITSGGGLAYEQYF. This chain links TRBV28 with TRBJ2-7; 8 bases fit TRBD2. The CDR3 runs to 16 residues. V dropped 7 bases and J dropped 2; count of bases not matched to a gene: 13. Germline loops: CDR1 MDHEN, CDR2 SYDVKM.

V usage is TRBV28 and J usage is TRBJ2-5, with TRBD2 matching over 8 bases. After removal of 3 bases from V and 4 bases from J, the junction contained 4 bases not matched to a gene. Germline V CDR1 and CDR2: MDHEN, SYDVKM. The CDR3 covers 14 residues. The CDR3 nucleotides read TGTGCCAGCAGTTTTTCGGGGGGGGGAGAGACCCAGTACTTC. It yields the protein CASSFSGGGETQYF.

The table lists this clone with a count of one. This chain joins TRBV7-8 and TRBJ2-7; 9 nucleotides match TRBD2. Germline trimming cut 4 bases from V and 6 bases from J; bases unmatched to any gene: 7. CDR3 length: 14 residues. Germline V CDR1 and CDR2: SGHVS, FQNEAQ. The CDR3 is CASSSQGGGAEQYF. The CDR3 nucleotides read TGTGCCAGCAGCTCCCAAGGCGGGGGGGCCGAGCAGTACTTC.

The DNA for the CDR3 is TGTGCCAGTAGTATCCAGAGCAATCAGCCCCAGCATTTT. Protein product: CASSIQSNQPQHF. The chain has TRBV19 and TRBJ1-5, with D hard to call. Trimming stripped 3 bases from V and 1 base from J, with 4 bases between. CDR3 length equals 13 residues. Germline V gene sequence: CDR1 LNHDA, CDR2 SQIVND (reference sequence).

The rearrangement links TRBV30 to TRBJ2-5; tentative D call: TRBD2 (7 bases). This CDR3 has 14 amino acids. Germline CDR1 reads GTSNPN; CDR2 reads SVGIG (reference sequence). V was pared by 0 bases and J by 3 bases, with 11 bases between. The CDR3 DNA is TGTGCCTGGAGTGTAGGGGGAGGGAAAGAGACCCAGTACTTC. This codes for CAWSVGGGKETQYF.

The chain is built from TRBV7-2 and TRBJ1-6, with 9 bases matching TRBD1. Trimming at V came to 6 bases and at J to 10 bases, leaving 4 bases not matched to a gene. Germline V gene data show CDR1 as SGHTA and CDR2 as FQGNSA. The CDR3 sequence is 13 residues long. CDR3 region: CASRDRGGSPLHF. The CDR3 coding sequence is TGTGCCAGCAGGGACAGGGGAGGGTCACCCCTCCACTTT.

V usage is TRBV11-3 and J usage is TRBJ2-1; 9 bases align to TRBD1. The germline gives CDR1 SGHNT, CDR2 YENEEA. This CDR3 region has 16 residues. Losses at the gene ends were 2 bases for V and 4 bases for J; bases not matched to a gene: 6. The CDR3: CASSLMGQGSYNEQFF. The CDR3 DNA reads as TGTGCCAGCAGCTTAATGGGACAGGGCTCGTACAATGAGCAGTTCTTC. Supplemented by reference TRBV11-3 and TRBJ2-1, the full variable domain reads EAGVVQSPRYKIIEKKQPVAFWCNPISGHNTLYWYLQNLGQGPELLIRYENEEAVDDSQLPKDRFSAERLKGVDSTLKIQPAELGDSAVYLCASSLMGQGSYNEQFFGPGTRLTVL.

This chain joins TRBV18 and TRBJ1-6, with unresolved D. Germline-derived CDR1 and CDR2 are KGHSH and LQKENI. V was pared by 2 bases and J by 0 bases, with 11 bases between. The CDR3 consists of 17 residues. CDR3 sequence (DNA): TGTGCCAGCTCACCAGCTCCGGGAGGCTCCTATAATTCACCCCTCCACTTT. Residues: CASSPAPGGSYNSPLHF.